This T cell receptor beta chain comes out of a study of molecular identifiers for immune sequencing clone quantification. Previously described methods and listed TCR primers were used for bulk TCR libraries. Using its own MiXCR run on the PCR reads, TCRdb lists one record per CDR3 protein. The table includes about 300,000 distinct CDR3 sequences, around a fifth detected once. This clonotype was recorded at least ten times. The germline V gene has CDR1 SGHDN and CDR2 FVKESK. Trimming removed 2 bases from V and 6 bases from J, with 12 bases in between. The CDR3 totals 14 residues. Sequencing libraries of naive CD8 cells derived from roughly 20,000 to 1,000,000 sorted cells with 10%, 30% or 50% RNA. For naive CD8 T cells, sorting used the CD8+CD4-CCR7+CD45RA+ phenotype.

Sample: naive CD8+ T cells from blood, with Jurkat cell RNA spiked in. Subset denoted: FACS-sorted CD8+CD4-CCR7+CD45RA+ naive T cells. The receptor's source is a human donor in good health. Some libraries in this study had Jurkat cell RNA spiked in. V gene TRBV14 combines with J gene TRBJ2-3; D is possibly TRBD1 (5 bases). The CDR3 region has the DNA TGTGCCAGCAGCCAAACTGGTTCAGGGGATACGCAGTATTTT. Its protein is CASSQTGSGDTQYF.